The table lists the clone carrying this T cell receptor (beta chain) with a count of one. Its antigen is still unknown. The data stem from a study of T cell responses to AZD1222 COVID-19 vaccine. Sequencing used immunoSEQ multiplex PCR; TCRdb keeps in-frame clones, though not all of them. The table shows about 140,000 clones, with more than 70% occurring only once. Broader study findings: There were mostly white British donors and more females than males, and clonal diversity was possibly underestimated.

With 2 bases removed from V and 6 bases from J, the gap between germline ends came to 12 bases. CDR3 length equals 14 residues. Per germline, CDR1 SGHAT and CDR2 FQNNGV. V and J are TRBV11-2 and TRBJ2-3; D may correspond to TRBD1 or TRBD2 (5 bases each). Here the sequenced sample was peripheral blood, taken 28 days after the second AZD1222 dose. The sequence came from an adult who received the AZD1222 COVID-19 vaccine. The chain's CDR3 is CASSLMRGVDTQYF. DNA of the CDR3: TGTGCCAGCAGCTTAATGAGGGGAGTGGATACGCAGTATTTT.